This T cell receptor beta chain was documented in a study of blood T cell repertoires in COVID-19. Unmatched junction bases numbered 10, after V lost 7 bases and J lost 1 base. There are 15 residues in the CDR3. The V gene's germline CDR1 is MDHEN and CDR2 SYDVKM. Here immunoSEQ multiplex PCR was the method, and the copy in TCRdb shows in-frame clones only, minus some. This table holds under 200,000 clones, about 84% found once. Input material: peripheral blood. The chain links TRBV28 to TRBJ2-7; the match to TRBD1 covers 7 bases. This receptor was identified in a woman aged 25 to 39 with acute or convalescent COVID-19. The CDR3 nucleotides read TGTGCCAGCAACGAAATTAAACAGGGGTCCTACGAGCAGTACTTC. This codes for CASNEIKQGSYEQYF.